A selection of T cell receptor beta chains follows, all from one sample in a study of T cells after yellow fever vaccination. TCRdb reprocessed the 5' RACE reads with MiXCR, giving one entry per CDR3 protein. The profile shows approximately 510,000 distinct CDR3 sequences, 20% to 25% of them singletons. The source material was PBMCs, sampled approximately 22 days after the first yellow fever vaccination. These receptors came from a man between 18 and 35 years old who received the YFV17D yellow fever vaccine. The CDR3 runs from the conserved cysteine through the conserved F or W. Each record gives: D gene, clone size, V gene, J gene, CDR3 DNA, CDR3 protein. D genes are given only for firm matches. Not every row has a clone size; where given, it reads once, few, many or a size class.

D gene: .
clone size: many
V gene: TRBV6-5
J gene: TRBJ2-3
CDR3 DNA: TGTGCCAGCAGTACACTAGATGATACGCAGTATTTT
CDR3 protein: CASSTLDDTQYF

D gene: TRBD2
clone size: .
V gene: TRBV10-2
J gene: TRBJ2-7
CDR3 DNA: TGCGCCAGCAGACTAGCGGGGGGCCCCGAGCAGTACTTC
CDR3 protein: CASRLAGGPEQYF

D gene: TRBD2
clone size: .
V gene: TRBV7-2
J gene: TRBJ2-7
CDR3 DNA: TGTGCCAGCAGCTCACCGCTAGCGGGGGCCCGCAGCTACGAGCAGTACTTC
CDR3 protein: CASSSPLAGARSYEQYF

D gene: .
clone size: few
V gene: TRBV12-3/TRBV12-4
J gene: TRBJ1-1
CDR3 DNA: TGTGCCAGCGGGGGGCAGGGGAACACTGAAGCTTTCTTT
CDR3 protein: CASGGQGNTEAFF

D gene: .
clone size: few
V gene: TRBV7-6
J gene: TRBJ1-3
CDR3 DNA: TGTGCCAGCAGCCCCGTCCGGGGAGGAAACACCATATATTTT
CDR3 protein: CASSPVRGGNTIYF

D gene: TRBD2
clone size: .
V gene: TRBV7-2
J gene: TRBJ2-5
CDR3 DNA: TGTGCCAGCAGCTGGAGCGGGGCTAGCGGGGTGGAGACCCAGTACTTC
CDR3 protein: CASSWSGASGVETQYF

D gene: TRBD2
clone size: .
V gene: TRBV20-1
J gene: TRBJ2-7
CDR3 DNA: TGCAGTGCGATTCGACTAGCGGGGGGCCTATGGGAGCAGTACTTC
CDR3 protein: CSAIRLAGGLWEQYF

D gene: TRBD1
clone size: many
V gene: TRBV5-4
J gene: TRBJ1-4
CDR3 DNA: TGTGCCAGCAGCAGACAGGGGGCGACTGAAAAACTGTTTTTT
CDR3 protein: CASSRQGATEKLFF

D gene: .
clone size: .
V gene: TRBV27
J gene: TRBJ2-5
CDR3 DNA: TGTGCCAGCAGTGATAAACAAGAGACCCAGTACTTC
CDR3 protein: CASSDKQETQYF

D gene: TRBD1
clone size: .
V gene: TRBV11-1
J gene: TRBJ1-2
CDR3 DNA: TGTGCCAGCAGCCAGGGGGAATATGGCTACACCTTC
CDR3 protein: CASSQGEYGYTF

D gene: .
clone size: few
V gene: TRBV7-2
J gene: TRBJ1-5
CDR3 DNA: TGTGCCAGCAGCACGGGGGGGCATCAGCCCCAGCATTTT
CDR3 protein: CASSTGGHQPQHF

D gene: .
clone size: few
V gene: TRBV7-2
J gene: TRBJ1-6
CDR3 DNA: TGTGCCAGCAGCTTAGGAGGGTTCCGTTCACCCCTCCACTTT
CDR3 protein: CASSLGGFRSPLHF

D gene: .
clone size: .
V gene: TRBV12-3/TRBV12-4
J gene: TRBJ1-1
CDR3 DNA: TGTGCCAGCAAAGGGACCCTCAGGACTGAAGCTTTCTTT
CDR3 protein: CASKGTLRTEAFF

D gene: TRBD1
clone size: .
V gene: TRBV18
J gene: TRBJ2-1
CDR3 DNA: TGTGCCAGCTCACCACTGGGGACAGGCTCCTACAATGAGCAGTTCTTC
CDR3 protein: CASSPLGTGSYNEQFF

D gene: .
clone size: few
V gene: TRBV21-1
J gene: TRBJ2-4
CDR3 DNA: TGTGCCAGCAGCCACCGGGACAGGGGGATCGGTGCCAAAAACATTCAGTACTTC
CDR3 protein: CASSHRDRGIGAKNIQYF

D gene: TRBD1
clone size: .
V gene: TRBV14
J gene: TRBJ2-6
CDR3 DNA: TGTGCCAGCAGCCCGGGACAGGATCCTTCTGGGGCCAACGTCCTGACTTTC
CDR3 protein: CASSPGQDPSGANVLTF

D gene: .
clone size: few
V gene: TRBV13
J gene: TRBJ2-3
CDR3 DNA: TGTGCCAGCAGCTTAAAGGGGGGCGATAGCACAGATACGCAGTATTTT
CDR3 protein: CASSLKGGDSTDTQYF

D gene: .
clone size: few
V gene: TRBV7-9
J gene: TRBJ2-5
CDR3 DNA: TGTGCCAGCAAGCCGGGGAGGGGGGCCGGTGAGACCCAGTACTTC
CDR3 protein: CASKPGRGAGETQYF

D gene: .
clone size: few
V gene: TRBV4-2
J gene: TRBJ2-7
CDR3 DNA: TGTGCCAGCAGCCCCTCGGAAGACTACGAGCAGTACTTC
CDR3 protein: CASSPSEDYEQYF

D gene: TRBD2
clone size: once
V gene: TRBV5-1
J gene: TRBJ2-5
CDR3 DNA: TGCGCCAGCAGCTCCATTCCGGGACTAGCTGAAGAGACCCAGTACTTC
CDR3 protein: CASSSIPGLAEETQYF

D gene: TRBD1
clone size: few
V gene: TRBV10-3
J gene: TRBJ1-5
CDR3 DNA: TGTGCCATCAGTCCAGGGGGCGATCAGCCCCAGCATTTT
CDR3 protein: CAISPGGDQPQHF

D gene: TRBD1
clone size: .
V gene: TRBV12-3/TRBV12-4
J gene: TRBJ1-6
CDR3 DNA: TGTGCCAGCACCAGCCAGGGGGCAGTTGGTACACCCCTCCACTTT
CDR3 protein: CASTSQGAVGTPLHF

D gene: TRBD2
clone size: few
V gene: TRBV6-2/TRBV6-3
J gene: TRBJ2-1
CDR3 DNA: TGTGCCAGCAGTTCGGGCGGGGGGTATAACAATGAGCAGTTCTTC
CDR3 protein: CASSSGGGYNNEQFF

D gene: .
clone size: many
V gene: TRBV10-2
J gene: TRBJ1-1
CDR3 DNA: TGCGCCAGCAGATCTCCCGTCCGGTACAACACTGAAGCTTTCTTT
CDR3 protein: CASRSPVRYNTEAFF

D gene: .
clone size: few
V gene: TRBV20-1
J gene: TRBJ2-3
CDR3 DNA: TGCAGTGCGTCGGGGGACACAGATACGCAGTATTTT
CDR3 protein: CSASGDTDTQYF

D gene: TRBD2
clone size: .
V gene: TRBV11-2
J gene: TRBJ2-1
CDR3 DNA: TGTGCCAGCAGCTCGAACCTACTAGCGGGATCCTACAATGAGCAGTTCTTC
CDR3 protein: CASSSNLLAGSYNEQFF

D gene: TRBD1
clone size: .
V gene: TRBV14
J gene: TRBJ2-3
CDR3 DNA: TGTGCCAGCAGCCGCAGGGGGTCTGAAGATACGCAGTATTTT
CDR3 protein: CASSRRGSEDTQYF

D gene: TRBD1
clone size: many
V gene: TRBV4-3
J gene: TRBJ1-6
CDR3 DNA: TGCGCCGCCAGCCGGGACAGGGCTTCACCCCTCCACTTT
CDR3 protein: CAASRDRASPLHF

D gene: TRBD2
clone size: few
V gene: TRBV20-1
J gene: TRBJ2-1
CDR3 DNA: TGCAGTGCTAGGGGGCGGGGGAACTCCTACAATGAGCAGTTCTTC
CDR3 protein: CSARGRGNSYNEQFF

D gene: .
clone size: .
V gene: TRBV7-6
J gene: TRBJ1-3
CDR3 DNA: TGTGCCAGCAGCTTGTCTGGAGGACTGTGGGACACCATATATTTT
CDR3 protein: CASSLSGGLWDTIYF

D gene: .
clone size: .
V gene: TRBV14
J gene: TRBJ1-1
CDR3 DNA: TGTGCCAGCAGCCAACCGGGACACCTGAACACTGAAGCTTTCTTT
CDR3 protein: CASSQPGHLNTEAFF

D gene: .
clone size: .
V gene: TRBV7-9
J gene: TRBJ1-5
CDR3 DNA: TGTGCCAGCAGCTCGGACAGCTTCACTCAGCCCCAGCATTTT
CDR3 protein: CASSSDSFTQPQHF

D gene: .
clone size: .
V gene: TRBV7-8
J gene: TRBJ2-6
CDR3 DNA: TGTGCCAGCAGCCGCATGTGGGGGGCTGGGGCCAACGTCCTGACTTTC
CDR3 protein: CASSRMWGAGANVLTF

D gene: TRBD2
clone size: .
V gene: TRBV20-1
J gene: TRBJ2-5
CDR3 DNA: TGCAGTGCTAGAGATCGTCGTCGGGGGGGGTACCAAGAGACCCAGTACTTC
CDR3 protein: CSARDRRRGGYQETQYF

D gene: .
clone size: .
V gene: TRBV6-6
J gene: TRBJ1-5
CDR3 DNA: TGTGCCAGCAGCGTACAAGGGTGGCCCCAGCATTTT
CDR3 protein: CASSVQGWPQHF

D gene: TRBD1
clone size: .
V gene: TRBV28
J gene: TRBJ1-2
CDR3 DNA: TGTGCCAGCAGTTCCACAGGGGGAAGTGGTTACACCTTC
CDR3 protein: CASSSTGGSGYTF

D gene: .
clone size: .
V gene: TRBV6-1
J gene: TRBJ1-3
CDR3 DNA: TGTGCCAGCAGGGCGCTTGCCTCTGGAAACACCATATATTTT
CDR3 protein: CASRALASGNTIYF

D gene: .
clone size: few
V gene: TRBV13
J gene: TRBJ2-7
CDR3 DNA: TGTGCCAGCAGCCTCGACGCAGGGAGCTACGAGCAGTACTTC
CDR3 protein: CASSLDAGSYEQYF

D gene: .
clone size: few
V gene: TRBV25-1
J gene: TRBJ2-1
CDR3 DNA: TGTGCCAGCAGTGTGGCGGGGATACCTAGGAATGAGCAGTTCTTC
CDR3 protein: CASSVAGIPRNEQFF

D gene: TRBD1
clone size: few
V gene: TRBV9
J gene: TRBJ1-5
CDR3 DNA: TGTGCCAGCAGCGTATCAGGGGGGAATCAGCCCCAGCATTTT
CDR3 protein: CASSVSGGNQPQHF

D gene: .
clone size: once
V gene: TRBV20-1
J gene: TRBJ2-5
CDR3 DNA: TGCAGTGCTAGAGCGGGGGGCCACCAAGAGACCCAGTACTTC
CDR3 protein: CSARAGGHQETQYF

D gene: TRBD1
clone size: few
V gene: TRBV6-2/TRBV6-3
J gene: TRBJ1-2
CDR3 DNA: TGTGCCAGCATCCCGGACAGGCCGGAGGGCCCCGGCTACACCTTC
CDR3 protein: CASIPDRPEGPGYTF

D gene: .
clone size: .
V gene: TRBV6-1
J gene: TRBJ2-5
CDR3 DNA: TGTGCCAGCAGCGCACAGCCATCAGCAGAGACCCAGTACTTC
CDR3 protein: CASSAQPSAETQYF

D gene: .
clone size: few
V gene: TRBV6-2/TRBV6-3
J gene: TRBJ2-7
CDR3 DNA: TGTGCCAGCAACCGGAGGAGAGAGGGGGGTCCTACCTACGAGCAGTACTTC
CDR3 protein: CASNRRREGGPTYEQYF

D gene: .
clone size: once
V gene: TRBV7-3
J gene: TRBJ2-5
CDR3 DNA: TGTGCCAGCAGCTTAATGGCGTGGGGGAACCTGGAGACCCAGTACTTC
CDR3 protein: CASSLMAWGNLETQYF